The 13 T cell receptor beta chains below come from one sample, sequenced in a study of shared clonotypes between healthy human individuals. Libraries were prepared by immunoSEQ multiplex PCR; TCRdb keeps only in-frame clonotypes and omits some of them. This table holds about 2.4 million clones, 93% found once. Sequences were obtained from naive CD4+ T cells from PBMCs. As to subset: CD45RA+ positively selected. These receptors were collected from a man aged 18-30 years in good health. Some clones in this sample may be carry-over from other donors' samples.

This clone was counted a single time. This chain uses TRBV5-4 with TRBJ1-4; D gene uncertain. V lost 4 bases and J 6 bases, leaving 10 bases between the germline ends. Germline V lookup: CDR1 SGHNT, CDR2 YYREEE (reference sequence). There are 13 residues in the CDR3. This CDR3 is CASSGRDDEKLFF. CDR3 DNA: TGTGCCAGCAGCGGTCGAGACGATGAAAAACTGTTTTTT.

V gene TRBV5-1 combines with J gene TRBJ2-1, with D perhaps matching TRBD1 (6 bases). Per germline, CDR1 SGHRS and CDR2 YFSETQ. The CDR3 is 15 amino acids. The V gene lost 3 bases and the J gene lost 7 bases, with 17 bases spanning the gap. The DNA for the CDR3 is TGCGCCAGCAGCTCACCTCCGGGACATGGAAATGAGCAGTTCTTC. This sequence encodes CASSSPPGHGNEQFF.

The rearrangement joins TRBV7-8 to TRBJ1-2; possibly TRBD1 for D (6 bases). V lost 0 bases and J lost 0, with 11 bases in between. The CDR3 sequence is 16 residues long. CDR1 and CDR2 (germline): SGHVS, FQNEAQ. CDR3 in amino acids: CASSLAAGEANYGYTF. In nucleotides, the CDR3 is TGTGCCAGCAGCTTAGCCGCAGGGGAAGCTAACTATGGCTACACCTTC.

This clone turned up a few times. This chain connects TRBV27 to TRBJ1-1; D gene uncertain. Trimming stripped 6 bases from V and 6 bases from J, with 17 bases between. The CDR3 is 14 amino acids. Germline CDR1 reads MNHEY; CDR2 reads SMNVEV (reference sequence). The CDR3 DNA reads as TGTGCCAGCAGCCGTCTACGGGGAGAGGCTGAAGCTTTCTTT. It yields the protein CASSRLRGEAEAFF.

CDR3 DNA: TGTGCCTGGACCCCGTTGGGGGGGGCCACCTACAATGAGCAGTTCTTC. This sequence encodes CAWTPLGGATYNEQFF. V and J are TRBV30 and TRBJ2-1, with a tentative D call TRBD2 (7 bases). Germline loops: CDR1 GTSNPN, CDR2 SVGIG (reference sequence). V gave up 4 bases and J gave up 2 bases, with 18 bases separating them. This CDR3 comprises 16 residues.

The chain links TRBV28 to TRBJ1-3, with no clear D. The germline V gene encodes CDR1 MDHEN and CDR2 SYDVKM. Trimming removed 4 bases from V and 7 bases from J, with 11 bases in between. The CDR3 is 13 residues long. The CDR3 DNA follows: TGTGCCAGCAGTTCCGGGATTCGGAACACCATATATTTT. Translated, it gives CASSSGIRNTIYF.

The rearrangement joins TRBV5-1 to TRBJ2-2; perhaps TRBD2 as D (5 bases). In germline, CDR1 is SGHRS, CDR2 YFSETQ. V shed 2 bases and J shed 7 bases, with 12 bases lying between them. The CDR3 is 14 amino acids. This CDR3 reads CASSFLGGVGELFF. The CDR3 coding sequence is TGCGCCAGCAGCTTCTTAGGAGGAGTCGGGGAGCTGTTTTTT.

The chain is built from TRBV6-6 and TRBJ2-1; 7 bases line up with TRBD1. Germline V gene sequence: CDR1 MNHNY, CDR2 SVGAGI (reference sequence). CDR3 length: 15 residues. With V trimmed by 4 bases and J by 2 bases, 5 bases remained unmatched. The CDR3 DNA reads TGTGCCAGCAGTTCCTTAGGGGGCGCCTACAATGAGCAGTTCTTC. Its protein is CASSSLGGAYNEQFF.

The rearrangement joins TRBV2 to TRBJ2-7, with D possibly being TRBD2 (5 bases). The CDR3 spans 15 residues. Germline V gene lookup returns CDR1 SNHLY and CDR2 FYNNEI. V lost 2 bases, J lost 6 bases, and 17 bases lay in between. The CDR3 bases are TGTGCCAGCAGTGAACGGACTCAAAAGTGGGGCGAGCAGTACTTC. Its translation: CASSERTQKWGEQYF.

CDR3 amino acids: CASSLGGTLNEQYF. The CDR3 coding sequence is TGTGCCAGCAGCTTAGGGGGGACCCTCAACGAGCAGTACTTC. The chain recombines TRBV7-2 with TRBJ2-7; either TRBD1 or TRBD2 may fit D (5 bases each). The CDR3 covers 14 residues. The ends were cut back, 1 base at V and 5 bases at J, with 12 bases in the middle. Germline assignment: CDR1 SGHTA and CDR2 FQGNSA.

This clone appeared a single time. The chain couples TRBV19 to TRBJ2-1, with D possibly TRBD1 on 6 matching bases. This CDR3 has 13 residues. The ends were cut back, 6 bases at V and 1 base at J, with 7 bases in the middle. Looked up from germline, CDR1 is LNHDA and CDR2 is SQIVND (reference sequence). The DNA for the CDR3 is TGTGCCAGTAGGGGACATTCCTACAATGAGCAGTTCTTC. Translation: CASRGHSYNEQFF. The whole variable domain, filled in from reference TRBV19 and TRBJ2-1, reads DGGITQSPKYLFRKEGQNVTLSCEQNLNHDAMYWYRQDPGQGLRLIYYSQIVNDFQKGDIAEGYSVSREKKESFPLTVTSAQKNPTAFYLCASRGHSYNEQFFGPGTRLTVL.

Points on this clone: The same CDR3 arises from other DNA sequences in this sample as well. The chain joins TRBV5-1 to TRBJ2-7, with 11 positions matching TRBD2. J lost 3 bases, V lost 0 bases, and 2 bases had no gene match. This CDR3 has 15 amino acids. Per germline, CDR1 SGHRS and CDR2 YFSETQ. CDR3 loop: CASSLAGTSGYEQYF. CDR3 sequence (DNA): TGCGCCAGCAGCTTGGCCGGGACTAGCGGCTACGAGCAGTACTTC.

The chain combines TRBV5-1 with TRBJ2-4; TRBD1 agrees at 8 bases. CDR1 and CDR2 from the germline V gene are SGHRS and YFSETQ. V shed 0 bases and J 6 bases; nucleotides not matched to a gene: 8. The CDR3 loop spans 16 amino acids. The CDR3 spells CASSLGLVQGGNIQYF. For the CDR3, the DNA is TGCGCCAGCAGCTTGGGTCTGGTACAGGGGGGAAACATTCAGTACTTC.